These 14 T cell receptor beta chains were all obtained from the same sample, sequenced in a study of cytomegalovirus exposure and HLA in healthy donors. The PCR ran on 60 Vbeta and 13 Jbeta primers. Produced via immunoSEQ multiplex PCR; TCRdb's table is partial and in-frame only. The sample records under 200,000 clones, roughly 68% being singletons. The sample consisted of PBMCs. Receptor source: a woman aged 25 to 39 in good health and CMV-seronegative.

This clone was observed a few times. J is TRBJ1-1 and V is TRBV6-1; D unclear. V was cut by 3 bases and J by 4 bases, with 12 bases left in between. CDR3 length: 14 residues. Germline V CDR1 and CDR2: MNHNS, SASEGT. Here the CDR3 DNA reads TGTGCCAGCAGTGATATTTTGAGGAGCACTGAAGCTTTCTTT. This codes for CASSDILRSTEAFF.

The genes are TRBV13 and TRBJ2-5; TRBD2 might be the D (5 bases). The CDR3 is 14 amino acids. Trimming took off 4 bases at V and 5 bases at J, with 14 bases between the two ends. CDR1 is PRHDT and CDR2 is FYEKMQ in the germline V gene (reference sequence). CDR3 bases: TGTGCCAGCAGCTCCCGGATCCGAGGGGAGACCCAGTACTTC. It encodes CASSSRIRGETQYF.

The V gene is TRBV19, the J gene TRBJ1-5; 8 bases match TRBD1. This CDR3 comprises 16 residues. Germline V gene data show CDR1 as LNHDA and CDR2 as SQIVND (reference sequence). The J segment lost 4 bases and the V segment lost 6 bases, leaving 11 bases of the junction unmatched. The CDR3 DNA reads TGTGCCAGTAGCATCCCGACAGGGGAATTTAATCAGCCCCAGCATTTT. The encoded protein is CASSIPTGEFNQPQHF.

The V and J genes are TRBV18 and TRBJ2-2, with TRBD2 matching over 9 bases. CDR1 KGHSH and CDR2 LQKENI come from the germline V gene. V lost 4 bases to trimming and J lost 5 bases; unmatched junction nucleotides: 14. The CDR3 totals 18 residues. CDR3 DNA sequence: TGTGCCAGCTCACTAAACCGACCGGGACTAGCAGCGACCGGGGAGCTGTTTTTT. Amino acids: CASSLNRPGLAATGELFF.

The V and J genes are TRBV10-3 and TRBJ2-1; possibly TRBD1 for D (5 bases). Trimming stripped 11 bases from V and 5 bases from J, with 19 bases between. The V gene's germline CDR1 is ENHRY and CDR2 SYGVKD. This CDR3 region has 14 residues. DNA of the CDR3: TGTGCCGTAAGACAGTCCGCAGCCCACAATGAGCAGTTCTTC. Translating gives CAVRQSAAHNEQFF.

This clone was counted a few times. The chain carries TRBV10-3 and TRBJ1-4, with D perhaps matching TRBD1 (6 bases). This CDR3 region has 16 residues. V lost 6 bases and J 0 bases, leaving 14 bases between the germline ends. Germline V gene data show CDR1 as ENHRY and CDR2 as SYGVKD. The CDR3 DNA reads as TGTGCCATCAGCACAGGGATGACCGCAACTAATGAAAAACTGTTTTTT. This translates into CAISTGMTATNEKLFF.

This chain connects TRBV5-1 to TRBJ2-7, with D tentatively TRBD2 (5 bases). The germline V and J ends were trimmed by 0 bases and 6 bases, with 7 bases remaining between them. The CDR3 runs 12 residues. Germline V CDR1 and CDR2: SGHRS, YFSETQ. The CDR3, as DNA: TGCGCCAGCAGCTTGGACGGGGTCGAGCAGTACTTC. Its translation: CASSLDGVEQYF.

The J gene is TRBJ1-1, the V gene TRBV5-1; D ambiguous. The CDR3 is 15 residues long. The V and J ends lost 2 bases and 1 base respectively, with 12 bases between them. Germline CDR1 and CDR2: SGHRS and YFSETQ. The CDR3 protein is CASSFTSGGNTEAFF. The CDR3 nucleotides are TGCGCCAGCAGCTTCACATCGGGTGGGAACACTGAAGCTTTCTTT. The entire variable domain, with the rest obtained from reference TRBV5-1 and TRBJ1-1, is as follows: KAGVTQTPRYLIKTRGQQVTLSCSPISGHRSVSWYQQTPGQGLQFLFEYFSETQRNKGNFPGRFSGRQFSNSRSEMNVSTLELGDSALYLCASSFTSGGNTEAFFGQGTRLTVV.

This clone was picked up a small number of times. This chain uses TRBV29-1 with TRBJ2-2; TRBD1 matches 7 bases. Germline CDR1 SQVTM, CDR2 ANQGSEA. The ends lost 4 bases at V and 1 base at J; junction bases unmatched: 6. The CDR3 runs 15 residues. CDR3 nucleotides: TGCAGCGTTGCCGGGACAGCCAAGAACACCGGGGAGCTGTTTTTT. Translation gives CSVAGTAKNTGELFF.

The rearrangement joins TRBV7-9 to TRBJ2-5; D remains unclear. The CDR3 consists of 14 residues. Germline lookup yields CDR1 SEHNR and CDR2 FQNEAQ (reference sequence). The germline V and J ends were trimmed by 4 bases and 4 bases, with 13 bases remaining between them. The CDR3 nucleotides read TGTGCCAGCAGCTCCCAAGCCCGTCGAGAGACCCAGTACTTC. It specifies CASSSQARRETQYF.

This clone was seen a few times. The chain joins TRBV5-1 to TRBJ1-2; 7 nucleotides line up with TRBD1. The trim removed 4 bases at V and 7 bases at J, leaving 10 bases unmatched. This CDR3 region has 14 residues. Germline CDR1 SGHRS, CDR2 YFSETQ. DNA for the CDR3: TGCGCCAGCAGCCCGGGACAGAATAATGGTGGCTACACCTTC. Encoded protein: CASSPGQNNGGYTF.

This clone was found a few times. This chain uses TRBV30 with TRBJ1-6, with D tentatively TRBD1 (5 bases). Per the germline V gene, CDR1 is GTSNPN and CDR2 is SVGIG (reference sequence). This CDR3 spans 18 amino acids. Between the trimmed V and J ends, which lost 0 bases and 6 bases, there was a span of 21 bases. The CDR3 is CAWSVWGPHGDFNSPLHF. The CDR3 region has the DNA TGTGCCTGGAGTGTGTGGGGACCCCATGGGGACTTTAATTCACCCCTCCACTTT.

The chain joins TRBV6-6 to TRBJ1-6, with TRBD1 matching over 9 bases. Germline-derived CDR1 and CDR2 are MNHNY and SVGAGI (reference sequence). The CDR3 has 14 amino acids. The trim removed 6 bases at V and 9 bases at J, leaving 6 bases unmatched. The CDR3 bases are TGTGCCAGCAGAATACAGGGGGCCACTTCACCCCTCCACTTT. Encoded protein: CASRIQGATSPLHF.

About this clone: The identical CDR3 is also encoded by other nucleotide sequences in the sample. The V gene is TRBV5-4, the J gene TRBJ2-7, with TRBD2 as a possible D gene (5 bases). The germline V gene encodes CDR1 SGHNT and CDR2 YYREEE (reference sequence). V was shortened by 3 bases and J by 6 bases, with 13 bases between the two germline ends. This CDR3 comprises 13 residues. CDR3 nucleotide sequence: TGTGCCAGCAGCTCTCCGGGATTGGGCGAGCAGTACTTC. Translation: CASSSPGLGEQYF.